These 14 T cell receptor beta chains were sequenced from one sample in a study of regulatory T cells in long-lasting Graves disease. The time point denotes: persistent/refractory GD, antithyroid drugs over 5 years with positive TRAb. The TCR library was made from RNA that had been extracted from PBMCs in TRIzol. Investigators prepared the TCR beta libraries by applying iRepertoire HTBI primers and Arm-PCR of CDR3 regions. TCRdb re-derived calls from the multiplex PCR reads in MiXCR, one entry per CDR3 protein. The sample records 300,000 to 500,000 distinct CDR3 sequences, less than 25% being singletons. The sample consisted of peripheral blood mononuclear cells (PBMCs), taken when the disease was refractory, from a patient treated with antithyroid drugs. The source is a female donor with Graves disease.

This rearrangement joins TRBV20-1 to TRBJ1-4; 7 positions agree with TRBD1. There are 14 residues in the CDR3. Per the germline V gene, CDR1 is DFQATT and CDR2 is SNEGSKA (reference sequence). The V gene end was trimmed by 5 bases and the J gene end by 2 bases; junction bases not matched to a gene: 5. The DNA of the CDR3 is TGCAGTGCTGCGACAGGGTCGACTAATGAAAAACTGTTTTTT. It translates to CSAATGSTNEKLFF.

In the case of this clonotype: A read error is possible here, since a much larger clone lies one base away. The V gene is TRBV29-1, the J gene TRBJ1-1; D unclear. Trimming cost V 3 bases and J 3 bases, with 14 bases left between them. The CDR3 loop spans 14 amino acids. CDR1 and CDR2 from the germline V gene are SQVTM and ANQGSEA. The CDR3 protein is CSVDFRLGYTEAFF. CDR3 DNA sequence: TGCAGCGTTGACTTTCGGTTGGGGTACACTGAAGCTTTCTTT.

The chain carries TRBV5-1 and TRBJ1-3, with unresolved D. CDR3 length: 14 amino acids. V was trimmed by 0 bases and J by 2 bases, leaving 6 bases between them. Germline lookup yields CDR1 SGHRS and CDR2 YFSETQ. The CDR3 coding sequence is TGCGCCAGCAGCTTGGACGGAGCTGGAAACACCATATATTTT. Its translation: CASSLDGAGNTIYF.

V is TRBV6-2 or TRBV6-3 and J is TRBJ2-7; D is uncertain. Looked up from germline, CDR1 is MNHEY and CDR2 is SVGEGT. V was clipped by 8 bases and J by 6 bases, with 14 bases between them. The CDR3 covers 12 residues. The CDR3 loop reads CASHSSGSEQYF. The CDR3 DNA is TGTGCCAGCCATTCCTCGGGCTCCGAGCAGTACTTC.

J is TRBJ2-7 and V is TRBV20-1, with D possibly being TRBD2 (5 bases). Germline V gene data show CDR1 as DFQATT and CDR2 as SNEGSKA (reference sequence). The CDR3 sequence is 13 residues long. V was clipped by 4 bases and J by 2 bases, with 12 bases between them. In nucleotides, the CDR3 is TGCAGTGCTATGAATGTAGCGACCTACGAGCAGTACTTC. It encodes CSAMNVATYEQYF.

The chain links TRBV6-8 to TRBJ2-5, with D possibly being TRBD1 (5 bases). The CDR3 sequence is 18 residues long. Trimming cost V 2 bases and J 5 bases, with 24 bases left between them. CDR1 and CDR2 (germline): MNHGY, SAAAGT. The CDR3 DNA is TGTGCCAGCAGTTACCACAGGCGCTCTCGGAACACCGATGAGACCCAGTACTTC. Translation gives CASSYHRRSRNTDETQYF.

This clonotype was counted ten times or more. The chain links TRBV3-1 to TRBJ1-5; D gene uncertain. The CDR3 sequence is 15 residues long. Trimming took 1 base from V and 3 from J, leaving 10 bases between them. Germline V gene data show CDR1 as LGHDT and CDR2 as YNNKEL (reference sequence). The chain's CDR3 is CASSQGVSNNQPQHF. The CDR3 region has the DNA TGTGCCAGCAGCCAAGGTGTCAGCAACAATCAGCCCCAGCATTTT.

Comments on this clonotype: This may come from a read error, since a much larger clone is one base off. The chain couples TRBV7-2 to TRBJ1-2, with 7 bases that match TRBD1. The CDR3 is 17 residues long. Looked up from germline, CDR1 is SGHTA and CDR2 is FQGNSA. The CDR3 protein is CASDLTSGGNSNCGYTF. The DNA of the CDR3 is TGTGCCAGCGACTTAACCTCAGGGGGAAATTCAAACTGTGGCTACACCTTC.

The chain is built from TRBV29-1 and TRBJ2-1; 11 bases align to TRBD2. V shed 5 bases, J shed 5 bases, and the junction held 5 bases outside the gene matches. The CDR3 loop spans 14 amino acids. The germline V gene has CDR1 SQVTM and CDR2 ANQGSEA. CDR3: CSVPGLAGHNEQFF. The CDR3 DNA follows: TGCAGCGTTCCTGGACTAGCGGGCCACAATGAGCAGTTCTTC.

This clonotype was counted ten times or more. The CDR3 loop reads CASSRERESYEQYF. The CDR3 nucleotides are TGTGCCAGCAGCCGCGAGCGGGAGTCCTACGAGCAGTACTTC. The chain has TRBV7-9 and TRBJ2-7; 8 bases line up with TRBD2. V shed 5 bases and J 1 base; nucleotides not matched to a gene: 4. The length of the CDR3 is 14 residues. Germline-derived CDR1 and CDR2 are SEHNR and FQNEAQ (reference sequence).

The chain links TRBV14 to TRBJ1-4, with D perhaps TRBD1 (6 bases). V was cut by 1 base and J by 5 bases, with 11 bases left in between. From germline, CDR1 is SGHDN and CDR2 FVKESK. CDR3 length: 15 residues. The DNA for the CDR3 is TGTGCCAGCAGCCAAGTGAGCCAGGGGAATGAAAAACTGTTTTTT. This gives the protein CASSQVSQGNEKLFF.

This clonotype showed up just a few times. Being one base from a much bigger clone, this may be a read error. J is TRBJ1-2 and V is TRBV20-1; unclear D gene. Trimming stripped 4 bases from V and 2 bases from J, with 11 bases between. There are 13 residues in the CDR3. Per the germline V gene, CDR1 is DFQATT and CDR2 is SNEGSKA (reference sequence). The CDR3 bases are TGCAGTGCTACCCAGGCGGTAAACTATGGCTACACCTTC. Protein sequence: CSATQAVNYGYTF.

The chain couples TRBV11-2 to TRBJ2-2; D may match TRBD1 or TRBD2 (7 bases each). This CDR3 comprises 18 residues. Trimming cost V 5 bases and J 7 bases, with 26 bases left between them. CDR1 and CDR2 from the germline V gene are SGHAT and FQNNGV. The CDR3 DNA reads TGTGCCAGCAGCCGCGGGGGTTCGACAGGGTTTTCTCTCGGGGAGCTGTTTTTT. This sequence encodes CASSRGGSTGFSLGELFF.

The chain uses TRBV6-2 or TRBV6-3 and TRBJ2-3; TRBD2 is a possible D gene (6 bases). Germline loops: CDR1 MNHEY, CDR2 SVGEGT. This CDR3 region has 16 residues. Trimming removed 5 bases from V and 4 bases from J, with 19 bases in between. This CDR3 reads CASSEGGIPRADTQYF. The CDR3 DNA reads as TGTGCCAGCAGTGAAGGCGGGATCCCAAGGGCAGATACGCAGTATTTT.